The rows below give T cell receptor beta chains drawn from one sample of a study of T cell responses to AZD1222 COVID-19 vaccine. Using immunoSEQ multiplex PCR, the repertoire was profiled, and TCRdb retains in-frame clones only, with some absent. Of 60,000 to 100,000 clones in the sample, around 90% were seen once. Sequencing used peripheral blood, obtained on day 0 of AZD1222 vaccination. The origin of the receptors is an adult in good health. CDR3s include the opening cysteine and the closing phenylalanine or tryptophan. A D gene is named only where the DNA matches it firmly. Clone size appears in some rows only: once, few, many, or a class for an expanded clone.

-,TRBJ2-4,TRBV4-2,TRBD1,TGTGCCAGCAGCCAAGTGTCACAGGGGGTGTTGAGTGACATTCAGTACTTC,CASSQVSQGVLSDIQYF
-,TRBJ1-2,TRBV4-3,-,TGCGCCAGCAGCCAAGATATGGGCGCCGAGCCTCCACTCTATGGCTACACCTTC,CASSQDMGAEPPLYGYTF
-,TRBJ1-6,TRBV6-5,-,TGTGCCAGCAGTCCTTTTACGGCCAATAATTCACCCCTCCACTTT,CASSPFTANNSPLHF
-,TRBJ1-1,TRBV4-1,-,TGCGCCAGCAGCCAAGATACGGGCCTACGACGGATGAACACTGAAGCTTTCTTT,CASSQDTGLRRMNTEAFF
-,TRBJ2-7,TRBV4-1,TRBD2,TGCGCCAGCAGCCAGGAACCGGGACTAGCGGGAGTGGGCTCCTACGAGCAGTACTTC,CASSQEPGLAGVGSYEQYF
-,TRBJ1-3,TRBV3-1/TRBV3-2,-,TGTGCCAGCAGCCAAGAGGGATTGGTGGCAGCTGGAAACACCATATATTTT,CASSQEGLVAAGNTIYF
-,TRBJ1-2,TRBV28,TRBD1,TGTGCCAGCAGTCCCGGGACAGAATATGGCTACACCTTC,CASSPGTEYGYTF
-,TRBJ1-3,TRBV3-1/TRBV3-2,-,TGTGCCAGCAGCCAAGTATCAGGAAACACCATATATTTT,CASSQVSGNTIYF
-,TRBJ1-1,TRBV28,-,TGTGCCAGCAGACTGGGACGGGAAAAGAACACTGAAGCTTTCTTT,CASRLGREKNTEAFF
-,TRBJ1-1,TRBV6-1,-,TGTGCCAGCAGTGAAGCTTGGCTCAACACTGAAGCTTTCTTT,CASSEAWLNTEAFF
once,TRBJ1-4,TRBV6-5,-,TGTGCCAGCAGGCATAATGAAAAACTGTTTTTT,CASRHNEKLFF
-,TRBJ2-3,TRBV3-1/TRBV3-2,TRBD1,TGTGCCAGCAGCCAGACAGGGAACACAGATACGCAGTATTTT,CASSQTGNTDTQYF
once,TRBJ2-4,TRBV5-1,-,TGCGCCAGCAGCTCCACAGGGTCTCAGGACATTCAGTACTTC,CASSSTGSQDIQYF
-,TRBJ1-1,TRBV19,TRBD1,TGTGCCAGTGGACAGGGACTGAACACTGAAGCTTTCTTT,CASGQGLNTEAFF
-,TRBJ1-3,TRBV13,-,TGTGCCAGCAGCTCCAGGGGAACTGGAAACACCATATATTTT,CASSSRGTGNTIYF
-,TRBJ2-5,TRBV9,TRBD2,TGTGCCAGCAGCCCACAAGCGGGAGACGGAGAGACCCAGTACTTC,CASSPQAGDGETQYF
-,TRBJ1-1,TRBV25-1,TRBD1,TGTGCCAGCAGTGACCCCGGACAGGGGGCTTCGGGGACTGAAGCTTTCTTT,CASSDPGQGASGTEAFF
few,TRBJ2-7,TRBV7-9,-,TGTGCCAGCAGCTTAGCAGGGCCAGGTTCGAGGTCCGAGCAGTACTTC,CASSLAGPGSRSEQYF
-,TRBJ1-1,TRBV30,-,TGTGCCTGGAGTGTATTCTCGGGATTCACTGAAGCTTTCTTT,CAWSVFSGFTEAFF
-,TRBJ1-4,TRBV5-5,TRBD1,TGTGCCAGCAGCTTGGAGGGGGCTAGTGAAAAACTGTTTTTT,CASSLEGASEKLFF
-,TRBJ1-2,TRBV20-1,-,TGCAGTGCTAGTCTCTGGGGGGATCGTGGCTACACCTTC,CSASLWGDRGYTF
-,TRBJ1-1,TRBV12-3/TRBV12-4,-,TGTGCCAGCACCTCTCTCAGCAGGGTCTTCTTT,CASTSLSRVFF
few,TRBJ2-5,TRBV24-1,-,TGTGCCACCAGTGATACTTACTCCGTTATCGGGGGAGAGACCCAGTACTTC,CATSDTYSVIGGETQYF
few,TRBJ2-7,TRBV11-3,-,TGTGCCAGCAGCTCCCCAGGGACCAAGATGTACGAGCAGTACTTC,CASSSPGTKMYEQYF
-,TRBJ1-5,TRBV12-3/TRBV12-4,-,TGTGCCAGTTGCACGCTCAATCAGCCCCAGCATTTT,CASCTLNQPQHF
-,TRBJ2-1,TRBV2,-,TGTGCCAGGAGGGGGGGTTATGGGCGAAATGAGCAGTTCTTC,CARRGGYGRNEQFF